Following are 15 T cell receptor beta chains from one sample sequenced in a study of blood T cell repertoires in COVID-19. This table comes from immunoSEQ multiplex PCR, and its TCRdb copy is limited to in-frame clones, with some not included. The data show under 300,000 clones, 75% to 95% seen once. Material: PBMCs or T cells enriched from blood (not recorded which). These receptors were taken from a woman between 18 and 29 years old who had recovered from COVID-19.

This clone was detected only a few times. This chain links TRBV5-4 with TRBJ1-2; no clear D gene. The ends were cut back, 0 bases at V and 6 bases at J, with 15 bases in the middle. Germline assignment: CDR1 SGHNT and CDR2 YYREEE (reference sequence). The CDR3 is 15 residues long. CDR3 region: CASSLGGGQVDGYTF. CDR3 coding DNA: TGTGCCAGCAGCTTGGGCGGAGGGCAGGTGGATGGCTACACCTTC.

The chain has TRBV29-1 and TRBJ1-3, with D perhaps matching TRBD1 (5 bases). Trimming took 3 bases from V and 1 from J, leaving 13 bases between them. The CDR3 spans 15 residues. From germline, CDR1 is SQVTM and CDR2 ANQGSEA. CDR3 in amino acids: CSVDGRGESGNTIYF. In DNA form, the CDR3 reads TGCAGCGTTGACGGACGGGGGGAGTCTGGAAACACCATATATTTT.

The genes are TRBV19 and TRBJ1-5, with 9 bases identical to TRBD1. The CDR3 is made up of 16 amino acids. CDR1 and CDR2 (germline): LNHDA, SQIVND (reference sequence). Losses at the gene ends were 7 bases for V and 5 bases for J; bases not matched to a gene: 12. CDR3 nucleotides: TGTGCCAGTAATGTTAGAACAGGACAGGGGCATCAGCCCCAGCATTTT. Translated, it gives CASNVRTGQGHQPQHF. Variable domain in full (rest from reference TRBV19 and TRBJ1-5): DGGITQSPKYLFRKEGQNVTLSCEQNLNHDAMYWYRQDPGQGLRLIYYSQIVNDFQKGDIAEGYSVSREKKESFPLTVTSAQKNPTAFYLCASNVRTGQGHQPQHFGDGTRLSIL.

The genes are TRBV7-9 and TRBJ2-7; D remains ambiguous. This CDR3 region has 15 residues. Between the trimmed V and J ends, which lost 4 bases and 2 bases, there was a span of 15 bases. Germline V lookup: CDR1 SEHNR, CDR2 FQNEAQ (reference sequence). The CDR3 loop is CASSSTNYAAYEQYF. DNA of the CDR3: TGTGCCAGCAGCTCCACAAATTACGCCGCCTACGAGCAGTACTTC.

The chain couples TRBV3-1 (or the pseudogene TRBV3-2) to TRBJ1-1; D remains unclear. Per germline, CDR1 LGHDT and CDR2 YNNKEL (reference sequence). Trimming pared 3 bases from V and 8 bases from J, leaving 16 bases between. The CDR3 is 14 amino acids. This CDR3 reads CASSHATETAEAFF. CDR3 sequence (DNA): TGTGCCAGCAGCCATGCTACAGAAACTGCCGAAGCTTTCTTT.

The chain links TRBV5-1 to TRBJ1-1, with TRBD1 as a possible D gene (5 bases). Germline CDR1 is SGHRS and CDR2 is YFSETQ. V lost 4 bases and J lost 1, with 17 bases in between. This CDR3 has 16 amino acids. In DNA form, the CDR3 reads TGCGCCAGCAGCCCGGACCTCAGGGTAAAGAACACTGAAGCTTTCTTT. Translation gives CASSPDLRVKNTEAFF.

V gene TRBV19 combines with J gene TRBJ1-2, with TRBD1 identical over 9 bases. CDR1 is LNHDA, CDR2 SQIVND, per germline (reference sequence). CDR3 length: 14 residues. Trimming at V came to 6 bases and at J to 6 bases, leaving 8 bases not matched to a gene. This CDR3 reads CASRHQGQGHGYTF. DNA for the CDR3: TGTGCCAGTAGACACCAGGGACAGGGCCATGGCTACACCTTC.

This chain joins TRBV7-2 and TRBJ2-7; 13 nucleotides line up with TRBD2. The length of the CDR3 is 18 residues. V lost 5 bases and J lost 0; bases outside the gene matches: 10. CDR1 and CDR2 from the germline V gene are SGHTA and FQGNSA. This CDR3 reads CASSPGLAGALPSYEQYF. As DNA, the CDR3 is TGTGCCAGCAGCCCTGGACTAGCGGGGGCCCTCCCCTCCTACGAGCAGTACTTC.

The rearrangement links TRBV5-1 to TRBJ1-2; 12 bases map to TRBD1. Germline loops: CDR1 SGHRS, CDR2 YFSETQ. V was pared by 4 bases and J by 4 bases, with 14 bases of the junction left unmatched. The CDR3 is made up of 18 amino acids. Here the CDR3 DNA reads TGCGCCAGCAGCCCAGTCCCGGGACAGGGGGCAGTATTCTATGGCTACACCTTC. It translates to CASSPVPGQGAVFYGYTF.

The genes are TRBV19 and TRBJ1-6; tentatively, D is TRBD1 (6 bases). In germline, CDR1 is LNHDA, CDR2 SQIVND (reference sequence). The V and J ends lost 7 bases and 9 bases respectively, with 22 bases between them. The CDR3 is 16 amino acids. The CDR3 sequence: CASNNLLQGPTSPLHF. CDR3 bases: TGTGCCAGTAACAACCTCCTACAGGGCCCGACTTCACCCCTCCACTTT. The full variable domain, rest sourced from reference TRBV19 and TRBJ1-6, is DGGITQSPKYLFRKEGQNVTLSCEQNLNHDAMYWYRQDPGQGLRLIYYSQIVNDFQKGDIAEGYSVSREKKESFPLTVTSAQKNPTAFYLCASNNLLQGPTSPLHFGNGTRLTVT.

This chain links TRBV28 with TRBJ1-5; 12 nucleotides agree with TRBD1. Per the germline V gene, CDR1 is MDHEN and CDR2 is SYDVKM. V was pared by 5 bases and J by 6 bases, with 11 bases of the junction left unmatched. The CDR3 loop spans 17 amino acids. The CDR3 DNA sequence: TGTGCCAGCAGTGCTGGGACAGGGGGCAGGTTCGGTCAGCCCCAGCATTTT. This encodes CASSAGTGGRFGQPQHF.

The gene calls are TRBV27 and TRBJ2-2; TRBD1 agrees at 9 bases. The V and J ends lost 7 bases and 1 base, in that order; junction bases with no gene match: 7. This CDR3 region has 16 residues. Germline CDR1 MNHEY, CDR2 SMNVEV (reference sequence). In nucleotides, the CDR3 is TGTGCCAGCAAAAAGCCGGGACAGGGGAACACCGGGGAGCTGTTTTTT. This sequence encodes CASKKPGQGNTGELFF.

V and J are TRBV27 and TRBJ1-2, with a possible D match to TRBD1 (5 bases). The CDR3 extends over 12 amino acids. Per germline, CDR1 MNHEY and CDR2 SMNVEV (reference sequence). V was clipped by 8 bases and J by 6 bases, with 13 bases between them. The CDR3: CASGDSLDGYTF. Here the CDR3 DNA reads TGTGCCAGCGGTGACAGTCTGGATGGCTACACCTTC.

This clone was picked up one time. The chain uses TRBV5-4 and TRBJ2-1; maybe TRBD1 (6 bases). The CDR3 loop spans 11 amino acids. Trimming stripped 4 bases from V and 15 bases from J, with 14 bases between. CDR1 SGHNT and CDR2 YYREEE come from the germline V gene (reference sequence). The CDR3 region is CASSRSGESFF. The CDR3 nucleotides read TGTGCCAGCAGCCGATCAGGGGAGTCGTTCTTC.

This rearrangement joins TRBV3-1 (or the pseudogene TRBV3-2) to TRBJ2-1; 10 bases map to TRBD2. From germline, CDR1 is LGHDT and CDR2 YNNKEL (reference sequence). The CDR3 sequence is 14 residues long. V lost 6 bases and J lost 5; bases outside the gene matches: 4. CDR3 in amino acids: CASSTSGADNEQFF. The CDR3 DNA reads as TGTGCCAGCAGTACTAGCGGGGCAGACAATGAGCAGTTCTTC.